Detailed here is one T cell receptor beta chain. Its target is unknown. Deletions cut 4 bases from V and 4 bases from J, with 13 bases between. The CDR3 sequence is 13 residues long. Germline V gene data show CDR1 as SQVTM and CDR2 as ANQGSEA. The data belong to a study of response to subunit inactivated influenza vaccine. One entry per CDR3 protein results from TCRdb running MiXCR on the RT-PCR reads. Of 560,000 or so distinct CDR3 sequences in the sample, approximately 7.1% are singletons; the top ten hold 10% to 15%. Study-wide results and caveats: Every seasonal influenza vaccination brings in few new T cells, the authors suggested.

J is TRBJ2-5 and V is TRBV29-1; the D is unclear. This specimen was PBMCs from blood, taken 23 months after vaccination. This clonotype was obtained from a man between 50 and 69 years old who received an inactivated influenza vaccine. The DNA of the CDR3 is TGCAGCGTTGGTCGGTCGGCGAGAGAGACCCAGTACTTC. Translated: CSVGRSARETQYF.